This TCR beta chain was obtained from a study of T cells in Graves' hyperthyroidism and ophthalmopathy. Amplification targeted TCR beta CDR3 regions from RNA transcripts. The HTBI primer set drove a first-round RT-PCR of the TCR CDR3. TCRdb ran MiXCR on the multiplex PCR reads and lists one entry per CDR3 protein. The data show hundreds of thousands of distinct CDR3 sequences, over 15% seen once. This clonotype was detected many times. In germline, CDR1 is SGHVS, CDR2 FQNEAQ. The V gene lost 1 base and the J gene lost 9 bases, with 13 bases spanning the gap. The CDR3 runs to 13 residues. Input material: blood. V gene TRBV7-8 combines with J gene TRBJ2-7; tentative D call: TRBD1 (7 bases). The receptor comes from a young woman with Graves' hyperthyroidism. The CDR3 DNA sequence: TGTGCCAGCAGCTTAGGACAGGGAGGAGCGCAGTACTTC. It encodes CASSLGQGGAQYF.